Listed below are T cell receptor beta chains from one sample, sequenced in a study of T cell responses to AZD1222 COVID-19 vaccine. TCRdb keeps only in-frame clones here, not all; method: immunoSEQ multiplex PCR. The repertoire consists of roughly 180,000 clones, with roughly 91% occurring once and the leading ten covering about 2.1%. Sequencing used peripheral blood, obtained 28 days after the second AZD1222 dose. These receptors all stem from an adult who received the AZD1222 COVID-19 vaccine. CDR3s leave out the opening cysteine and the closing phenylalanine or tryptophan. D genes are given only for firm matches.

J: TRBJ1-2
V: TRBV2
D: NA
CDR3: ARARDTNYGYT

J: TRBJ1-2
V: TRBV28
D: NA
CDR3: ASSFGGNYGYT

J: TRBJ2-7
V: TRBV28
D: NA
CDR3: ASSPDGPYEQY

J: TRBJ2-7
V: TRBV6-5
D: NA
CDR3: ASSWTTNEQY

J: TRBJ1-5
V: TRBV4-1
D: TRBD1
CDR3: ASSQRDRISNQPQH

J: TRBJ2-3
V: TRBV6-5
D: TRBD2
CDR3: ASSYSAGGPDTQY

J: TRBJ2-7
V: TRBV12-3/TRBV12-4
D: NA
CDR3: ASSRLVHYEQY

J: TRBJ2-3
V: TRBV7-2
D: NA
CDR3: ASSLAGQSTDTQY

J: TRBJ1-2
V: TRBV18
D: NA
CDR3: ASSPEGSYGYT

J: TRBJ2-2
V: TRBV10-3
D: TRBD1
CDR3: AILRGGPSQTGELF

J: TRBJ1-3
V: TRBV7-9
D: TRBD1
CDR3: ASSSPGQGDRTGNTIY

J: TRBJ2-3
V: TRBV5-5
D: NA
CDR3: ASSLEWMSLHTQY

J: TRBJ2-3
V: TRBV5-1
D: TRBD2
CDR3: ASSLSSGRAGDTQY

J: TRBJ2-7
V: TRBV7-9
D: TRBD1
CDR3: ASRTGTYEQY

J: TRBJ1-3
V: TRBV19
D: TRBD1
CDR3: ASSIDEGARGNTIY

J: TRBJ1-5
V: TRBV4-2
D: NA
CDR3: ASSQDGQGYQPQH

J: TRBJ2-2
V: TRBV27
D: NA
CDR3: ASSEVAGELF

J: TRBJ2-5
V: TRBV14
D: TRBD2
CDR3: ASSSRTSGSSETQY

J: TRBJ1-2
V: TRBV19
D: TRBD1
CDR3: ASSFLDRDNYGYT

J: TRBJ2-7
V: TRBV9
D: TRBD1
CDR3: ASSPGGTGPYEQY

J: TRBJ1-4
V: TRBV4-1
D: TRBD1
CDR3: ASSPRQGEEKLF

J: TRBJ2-3
V: TRBV11-2
D: TRBD2
CDR3: ASSSRTSGATDTQY

J: TRBJ2-7
V: TRBV2
D: TRBD1
CDR3: ASRRDSYEQY

J: TRBJ1-3
V: TRBV6-6
D: NA
CDR3: ASTNGANSGNTIY

J: TRBJ1-6
V: TRBV30
D: NA
CDR3: AWSPGLFNSPLH

J: TRBJ2-7
V: TRBV9
D: NA
CDR3: ASSVGRRSSHEQY

J: TRBJ1-1
V: TRBV6-5
D: TRBD1
CDR3: ASLGQGDNTEAF

J: TRBJ1-6
V: TRBV2
D: TRBD1
CDR3: ASSDREGSPLH

J: TRBJ1-2
V: TRBV4-1
D: NA
CDR3: ASSQSGRDYGYT